These 27 T cell receptor beta chains came from one sample sequenced in a study of blood T cells in healthy people across ages. The second PCR ran 7 to 11 cycles with a sample-barcoded 5' primer and J-beta primers. TCRdb re-called the 5' RACE reads through MiXCR, storing one row per CDR3 protein. This repertoire shows some 560,000 distinct CDR3 sequences, about 28% found once; its top ten account for 3% to 4.5%. The data also belong to a second study, concerning T cells of mothers and their children.

The sample consisted of blood. Receptor source: a boy younger than 10 in good health.

The chain links TRBV5-1 to TRBJ2-5; unclear D gene. The tail of the sequence fits TRBJ2-7 better, so the J call may be wrong. The CDR3 consists of 13 residues. Germline V gene sequence: CDR1 SGHRS, CDR2 YFSETQ. The DNA for the CDR3 is TGCGCCAGCAGCTCGGACCGACGGTACGAGCAGTACTTC. Translating it yields CASSSDRRYEQYF.

This CDR3 reads CSAKLAGGLHNEQFF. CDR3 nucleotides: TGCAGCGCCAAACTAGCGGGGGGTCTACACAATGAGCAGTTCTTC. V and J are TRBV29-1 and TRBJ2-1, with 12 bases aligning to TRBD2. The CDR3 loop spans 15 amino acids. CDR1 is SQVTM and CDR2 is ANQGSEA in the germline V gene. V gave up 7 bases and J gave up 5 bases; unmatched junction bases: 9.

Note on this clonotype: The germline gene is not matched at one end of the junction; a read error may be the cause. The chain carries TRBV7-8 and TRBJ2-3, with 10 bases lining up with TRBD2. Germline CDR1 reads SGHVS; CDR2 reads FQNEAQ. This CDR3 region has 16 residues. DNA of the CDR3: TGTGCCAGCAGCTTCCTCCGGACTAGCGGAACAGATACGCGGTATTTT. Translation: CASSFLRTSGTDTRYF.

The chain carries TRBV10-3 and TRBJ1-2; TRBD1 matches at 10 bases. Trimming at V came to 3 bases and at J to 8 bases, leaving 6 bases not matched to a gene. Per the germline V gene, CDR1 is ENHRY and CDR2 is SYGVKD. This CDR3 is built from 14 residues. The CDR3 sequence: CAISDSGTGDGYTF. In DNA, the CDR3 is TGTGCCATCAGTGATTCCGGGACAGGGGACGGCTACACCTTC.

This clonotype occurred a few times. The rearrangement joins TRBV18 to TRBJ2-2, with a possible D match to TRBD2 (5 bases). CDR1 KGHSH and CDR2 LQKENI come from the germline V gene. The V and J ends lost 3 bases and 5 bases respectively, with 16 bases between them. The CDR3 loop spans 16 amino acids. The CDR3 DNA is TGTGCCAGCTCACCGCCGGTGGGGAGCGGAACCGGGGAGCTGTTTTTT. It specifies CASSPPVGSGTGELFF.

This sequence joins TRBV15 and TRBJ2-3; D might be TRBD1 or TRBD2, each matching 5 bases. Trimming took off 0 bases at V and 0 bases at J, with 10 bases between the two ends. The CDR3 consists of 16 residues. Germline CDR1 LNHNV, CDR2 YYDKDF (reference sequence). The CDR3 reads CATSRDEGLSTDTQYF. The CDR3 region has the DNA TGTGCCACCAGCAGAGACGAGGGGTTGAGCACAGATACGCAGTATTTT. The complete variable domain, with remaining parts taken from reference TRBV15 and TRBJ2-3, reads DAMVIQNPRYQVTQFGKPVTLSCSQTLNHNVMYWYQQKSSQAPKLLFHYYDKDFNNEADTPDNFQSRRPNTSFCFLDIRSPGLGDTAMYLCATSRDEGLSTDTQYFGPGTRLTVL.

This clonotype turned up a few times. One end of the junction is discordant with germline, which a read error may explain. V is TRBV9 and J is TRBJ1-4; TRBD1 is a possible D gene (6 bases). The CDR3 totals 15 residues. The germline gives CDR1 SGDLS, CDR2 YYNGEE. The CDR3 nucleotides are TGTGCCTGCAGCGTAGACGGACAGTCTAATGAAAAACTGTTTTTT. Protein product: CACSVDGQSNEKLFF. Complete variable domain (other parts from reference TRBV9 and TRBJ1-4): DSGVTQTPKHLITATGQRVTLRCSPRSGDLSVYWYQQSLDQGLQFLIQYYNGEERAKGNILERFSAQQFPDLHSELNLSSLELGDSALYFCACSVDGQSNEKLFFGSGTQLSVL.

This clonotype occurred a few times. This chain joins TRBV5-1 and TRBJ2-2; no clear D gene. Germline V gene data show CDR1 as SGHRS and CDR2 as YFSETQ. There are 16 residues in the CDR3. Trimming removed 0 bases at V and 6 bases at J, with 15 bases between. For the CDR3, the DNA is TGCGCCAGCAGCTTGGCCGGCAGGACCGCTGCCGGGGAGCTGTTTTTT. Translated, it gives CASSLAGRTAAGELFF.

V usage is TRBV6-5 and J usage is TRBJ2-4; D is undetermined. Between the trimmed V and J ends, which lost 5 bases and 9 bases, there was a span of 14 bases. From germline, CDR1 is MNHEY and CDR2 SVGAGI. This CDR3 spans 13 amino acids. As DNA, the CDR3 is TGTGCCAGCAGTCCTTTGACACCGGGCATTCAGTACTTC. It translates to CASSPLTPGIQYF.

The chain is built from TRBV15 and TRBJ2-7; D could derive from TRBD1 or TRBD2 (6 bases each). Germline V lookup: CDR1 LNHNV, CDR2 YYDKDF (reference sequence). The CDR3 covers 13 residues. Between the trimmed V and J ends, which lost 0 bases and 6 bases, there was a span of 9 bases. The CDR3 loop reads CATSRDRGLEQYF. In DNA, the CDR3 is TGTGCCACCAGCAGAGATCGGGGGCTCGAGCAGTACTTC. The full variable domain, its missing parts supplied by reference TRBV15 and TRBJ2-7, is DAMVIQNPRYQVTQFGKPVTLSCSQTLNHNVMYWYQQKSSQAPKLLFHYYDKDFNNEADTPDNFQSRRPNTSFCFLDIRSPGLGDTAMYLCATSRDRGLEQYFGPGTRLTVT.

This clonotype was counted a few times. The chain employs TRBV10-3 and TRBJ2-5, with 8 bases matching TRBD2. The germline V gene encodes CDR1 ENHRY and CDR2 SYGVKD. The CDR3 covers 13 residues. Losses at the gene ends were 3 bases for V and 4 bases for J; bases not matched to a gene: 1. CDR3 sequence: CAISDGRGETQYF. CDR3 in DNA: TGTGCCATCAGTGACGGGAGGGGAGAGACCCAGTACTTC.

This clonotype was seen only a few times. The chain joins TRBV2 to TRBJ2-1; D remains ambiguous. Per germline, CDR1 SNHLY and CDR2 FYNNEI. CDR3 length equals 14 residues. Between the trimmed V and J ends, which lost 6 bases and 8 bases, there was a span of 17 bases. CDR3 region: CASSPAPSEDEQFF. CDR3 coding DNA: TGTGCCAGCAGCCCTGCCCCTAGTGAAGATGAGCAGTTCTTC.

In its sample, this clonotype was seen a few times. This sequence joins TRBV5-1 and TRBJ1-1, with 10 nucleotides matching TRBD1. This CDR3 has 17 residues. The junction had 12 bases not matched to a gene; V was cut back by 1 base and J by 6 bases. CDR1 is SGHRS, CDR2 YFSETQ, per germline. The DNA of the CDR3 is TGCGCCAGCAGCTTGTGGGGACAGGGGCGCGAGTTATCTGAAGCTTTCTTT. This sequence encodes CASSLWGQGRELSEAFF.

A note on this clonotype: A much more abundant neighbour one base away suggests this may be a read error. The genes are TRBV10-3 and TRBJ2-5; D is possibly TRBD1 or TRBD2 (5 bases each). The V gene's germline CDR1 is ENHRY and CDR2 SYGVKD. V dropped 4 bases and J dropped 0 bases, with 12 bases sitting between them. The CDR3 has 15 residues. The CDR3 region is CAISGGMSYQETQYF. The CDR3, as DNA: TGTGCCATCAGTGGGGGGATGTCGTACCAAGAGACCCAGTACTTC.

This clonotype was picked up a small number of times. The V and J genes are TRBV20-1 and TRBJ1-2, with D perhaps TRBD1 (5 bases). V dropped 4 bases and J dropped 6 bases, with 6 bases sitting between them. Germline assignment: CDR1 DFQATT and CDR2 SNEGSKA (reference sequence). The CDR3 has 10 amino acids. The CDR3: CSATGNGYTF. DNA of the CDR3: TGCAGTGCTACAGGGAATGGCTACACCTTC.

This clonotype has only a few counts. The chain has TRBV7-2 and TRBJ2-5; 13 bases are a match to TRBD2. V trimming: 5 bases; J trimming: 7 bases; junction bases outside the gene matches: 10. The germline gives CDR1 SGHTA, CDR2 FQGNSA. This CDR3 is 16 amino acids long. The CDR3 sequence: CASSRTSGSMVWTQYF. CDR3 in DNA: TGTGCCAGCAGCAGGACTAGCGGGAGTATGGTTTGGACCCAGTACTTC.

This clonotype was found a few times. The V and J genes are TRBV11-3 and TRBJ2-5; D call uncertain. The J call is in doubt because the DNA end fits TRBJ2-1 better. The CDR3 contains 14 residues. The germline V gene has CDR1 SGHNT and CDR2 YENEEA. CDR3 in amino acids: CASSSGSWHNEQFF. CDR3 in DNA: TGTGCCAGCAGCTCCGGGTCTTGGCACAATGAGCAGTTCTTC.

V and J are TRBV20-1 and TRBJ2-5; tentatively, D is TRBD2 (5 bases). Trimming cost V 5 bases and J 7 bases, with 23 bases left between them. The CDR3 contains 15 residues. CDR1 and CDR2 from the germline V gene are DFQATT and SNEGSKA (reference sequence). CDR3 bases: TGCAGTGCTTCCCCCCAGGCGGGCCTAAGAGGGACCCAGTACTTC. This sequence encodes CSASPQAGLRGTQYF.

This chain joins TRBV7-9 and TRBJ2-6; 7 positions agree with TRBD2. Germline loops: CDR1 SEHNR, CDR2 FQNEAQ (reference sequence). This CDR3 region has 20 residues. The trim removed 4 bases at V and 0 bases at J, leaving 15 bases unmatched. The CDR3, as DNA: TGTGCCAGCAGCTCCCAGTTATATGCGGGGGAAACCTCTGGGGCCAACGTCCTGACTTTC. Translation gives CASSSQLYAGETSGANVLTF.

The table lists this clonotype with many counts. The chain couples TRBV4-1 to TRBJ2-7; 9 nucleotides line up with TRBD1. Germline V gene sequence: CDR1 MGHRA, CDR2 YSYEKL. The length of the CDR3 is 17 residues. J gave up 4 bases and V 4 bases, and 14 bases lay outside the gene matches. The CDR3 nucleotides are TGCGCCAGCAGCCTAAAAAATCTCGGGACAGGGACGTACGAGCAGTACTTC. The encoded protein is CASSLKNLGTGTYEQYF.

V usage is TRBV11-2 and J usage is TRBJ1-3; possible D gene TRBD1, 5 bases. The CDR3 contains 15 residues. V lost 7 bases, J lost 3 bases, and 16 bases lay in between. Germline V gene sequence: CDR1 SGHAT, CDR2 FQNNGV. The CDR3 DNA is TGTGCCAGCACCCACCCAAGGGGATATGGAAACACCATATATTTT. This codes for CASTHPRGYGNTIYF.

The genes are TRBV12-3 or TRBV12-4 and TRBJ1-3, with D perhaps TRBD1 (6 bases). The CDR3 is 14 amino acids. Trimming removed 4 bases at V and 3 bases at J, with 10 bases between. CDR3 in DNA: TGTGCCAGCAGTTCACAGGGAATTGGAAACACCATATATTTT. Translating gives CASSSQGIGNTIYF.

V gene TRBV20-1 combines with J gene TRBJ2-5; D tentatively reads TRBD1 or TRBD2 (5 bases each). Matching the DNA end better, TRBJ2-1 makes the J call doubtful. This CDR3 has 18 amino acids. Germline CDR1 is DFQATT and CDR2 is SNEGSKA (reference sequence). The CDR3 region has the DNA TGCAGTGCTCAAACTACGCCTTTTGGGACCGACTCAGGAAATGAGCAGTTCTTC. Residues: CSAQTTPFGTDSGNEQFF.

Of note for this clonotype: At one end the junction does not follow the germline gene, possibly because of a read error. The rearrangement joins TRBV9 to TRBJ2-1; weak D call: TRBD1 (5 bases). There are 15 residues in the CDR3. Germline V gives CDR1 SGDLS, CDR2 YYNGEE. CDR3 sequence reads: CASSVEGRQGENFLF. CDR3 bases: TGTGCCAGCAGCGTAGAGGGTCGGCAGGGTGAGAATTTCCTCTTC.

The V and J genes are TRBV7-2 and TRBJ2-7; TRBD2 matches 7 bases. Germline V gene lookup returns CDR1 SGHTA and CDR2 FQGNSA. V lost 2 bases to trimming and J lost 2 bases; unmatched junction nucleotides: 12. This CDR3 contains 17 residues. In DNA, the CDR3 is TGTGCCAGCAGCTTATCTCTGAACGGGAGGAGGCCCTACGAGCAGTACTTC. It specifies CASSLSLNGRRPYEQYF.

The table lists this clonotype with a few counts. V gene TRBV6-5 combines with J gene TRBJ2-3, with TRBD2 identical over 13 bases. CDR3 length: 14 amino acids. In germline, CDR1 is MNHEY, CDR2 SVGAGI. After removal of 11 bases from V and 5 bases from J, the junction contained 7 bases not matched to a gene. This chain's CDR3 is CAAGTSGTRDTQYF. CDR3 DNA: TGTGCCGCGGGGACTAGCGGGACCCGAGATACGCAGTATTTT.

This clonotype has more than one count but fewer than ten. The chain links TRBV7-2 to TRBJ2-5; no firm D call. V shed 5 bases and J shed 11 bases, with 12 bases lying between them. The germline CDR1 and CDR2 sequences are SGHTA and FQGNSA. The CDR3 consists of 11 residues. CDR3 DNA: TGTGCCAGCAGCCTGTACAGTGAGCAGTACTTC. It yields the protein CASSLYSEQYF.